The clone carrying this TCR beta chain was counted at least ten times. Its antigen is still unknown. Method: immunoSEQ multiplex PCR; TCRdb's copy keeps in-frame clones and lacks some. The profile covers 20,000 to 25,000 clones, none occurring a single time. The CVID group had around 16 females and 25 to 35 males, mean age around 42. This record belongs to a study of T cell clonality in common variable immunodeficiency. General study results and limits: In common variable immunodeficiency, TCR beta chains reportedly carried fewer deletions and N-nucleotide insertions.

This sequence originates from a human donor with common variable immunodeficiency. Material for sequencing was peripheral blood mononuclear cells.

This CDR3 reads CSARRRGGAAYNEQFF. The covered CDR3 bases are TGCAGTGCTCGAAGGAGGGGGGGGGCTGCCTACAATGAG. The chain has TRBV20-1 and TRBJ2-1; TRBD2 might be the D (7 bases). The read gets to within 3 residues of the CDR3 end, and the germline J gene fills in the rest. Germline-derived CDR1 and CDR2 are DFQATT and SNEGSKA (reference sequence). The CDR3 loop spans 16 amino acids. The germline V and J ends were trimmed by 5 bases and 2 bases, with 19 bases remaining between them.